What follows are 4 T cell receptor beta chains derived from one specimen sequenced in a study of T cell changes during pregnancy in multiple sclerosis. The method was immunoSEQ multiplex PCR; TCRdb's version includes in-frame clones alone and lacks a portion of them. The repertoire holds 40,000 to 50,000 clones, with over 80% as singletons. The sequenced sample was CD8+ T cells from peripheral blood mononuclear cells, obtained after pregnancy. Receptors originate from a female donor with multiple sclerosis, enrolled in a pregnancy study.

Comment on this clone: Other DNA sequences of this sample code for an identical CDR3. This rearrangement joins TRBV5-6 to TRBJ2-1; a weak D match, TRBD2 (5 bases). V was pared by 0 bases and J by 3 bases, with 7 bases between. The V gene's germline CDR1 is SGHDT and CDR2 YYEEEE. The CDR3 length is 14 residues. The CDR3 coding sequence is TGTGCCAGCAGCTTGGGACGGGGCTACAATGAGCAGTTCTTC. Translated: CASSLGRGYNEQFF.

The chain combines TRBV7-2 with TRBJ1-2, with 12 nucleotides matching TRBD1. Germline V gene lookup returns CDR1 SGHTA and CDR2 FQGNSA. Trimming at V came to 1 base and at J to 6 bases, leaving 6 bases not matched to a gene. The CDR3 spans 16 residues. The chain's CDR3 is CASSLEPGTGGDGYTF. In nucleotides, the CDR3 is TGTGCCAGCAGCTTAGAGCCCGGGACAGGGGGCGATGGCTACACCTTC.

The V gene is TRBV27, the J gene TRBJ1-2; TRBD1 aligns across 10 bases. Germline V lookup: CDR1 MNHEY, CDR2 SMNVEV (reference sequence). The CDR3 has 12 amino acids. Trimming removed 6 bases from V and 5 bases from J; junction bases left unmatched: 0. Here the CDR3 DNA reads TGTGCCAGCAGGGGACAGGGGTATGGCTACACCTTC. It codes for CASRGQGYGYTF.

V gene TRBV5-4 combines with J gene TRBJ2-3; D unclear. The ends were cut back, 1 base at V and 0 bases at J, with 12 bases in the middle. The CDR3 length is 16 residues. The V gene's germline CDR1 is SGHNT and CDR2 YYREEE (reference sequence). The CDR3 coding sequence is TGTGCCAGCAGCTTGAACACACAACCTAGCACAGATACGCAGTATTTT. As protein: CASSLNTQPSTDTQYF.